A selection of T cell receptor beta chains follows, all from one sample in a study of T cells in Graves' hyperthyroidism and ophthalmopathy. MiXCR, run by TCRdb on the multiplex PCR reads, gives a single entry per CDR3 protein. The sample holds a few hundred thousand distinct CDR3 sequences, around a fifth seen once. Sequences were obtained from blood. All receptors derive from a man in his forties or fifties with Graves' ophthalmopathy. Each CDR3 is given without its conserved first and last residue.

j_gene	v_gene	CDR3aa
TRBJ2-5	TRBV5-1	ASSPNRLLQETQY
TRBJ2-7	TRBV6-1	ASRRTSQDEQY
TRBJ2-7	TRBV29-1	SAQQGDEQY
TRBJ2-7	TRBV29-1	SVFSTRSYEQY
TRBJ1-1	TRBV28	ASSLIRTVYTEAF
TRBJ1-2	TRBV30	AWSDIGYT
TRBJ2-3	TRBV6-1	ASSPDPGGQDTQY
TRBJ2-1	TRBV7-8	ASSPQLAPSSYNEQF
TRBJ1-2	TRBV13	AIPEGTGGVGYYGYT
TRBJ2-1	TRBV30	AWTPDRNSYNEQF
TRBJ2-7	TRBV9	ASSVAGTAYEQY
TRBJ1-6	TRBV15	ATSVQGADNSPLH
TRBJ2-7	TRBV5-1	ASSLWDNPPYEQY
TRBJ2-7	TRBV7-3	ASSLSTESSYEQY